Below, 10 T cell receptor beta chains from the same sample are listed, as sequenced in a study of cytomegalovirus exposure and HLA in healthy donors. PCR involved 60 Vbeta and 13 Jbeta primers. This table comes from immunoSEQ multiplex PCR, and its TCRdb copy is limited to in-frame clones, with some not included. The sample contains under 250,000 clones, over 65% of which appear only once. Sequencing used PBMCs. The receptors were sampled from a woman under 40 in good health and CMV-seronegative.

The chain has TRBV28 and TRBJ1-1; D gene uncertain. The CDR3 extends over 15 amino acids. Germline assignment: CDR1 MDHEN and CDR2 SYDVKM. V lost 1 base, J lost 2 bases, and 11 bases lay in between. CDR3 in amino acids: CASSLFGVVNTEAFF. The CDR3 DNA sequence: TGTGCCAGCAGTTTATTCGGGGTGGTCAACACTGAAGCTTTCTTT.

This chain uses TRBV28 with TRBJ1-5; 9 nucleotides agree with TRBD1. The CDR3 consists of 19 residues. The J segment lost 3 bases and the V segment lost 7 bases, leaving 19 bases of the junction unmatched. Germline values: CDR1 MDHEN, CDR2 SYDVKM. The CDR3 DNA reads TGTGCCAGCACCCCTCACCGGGACAGGGTTTCATGGGCCAATCAGCCCCAGCATTTT. Its protein is CASTPHRDRVSWANQPQHF.

The V and J genes are TRBV2 and TRBJ2-3; TRBD1 is a possible D gene (5 bases). Germline V gene data show CDR1 as SNHLY and CDR2 as FYNNEI. This CDR3 is 17 amino acids long. The ends were cut back, 3 bases at V and 1 base at J, with 17 bases in the middle. The CDR3 DNA reads as TGTGCCAGCAGTGATACCAGACAGTGGGGTGGCACAGATACGCAGTATTTT. This sequence encodes CASSDTRQWGGTDTQYF.

The genes are TRBV6-5 and TRBJ2-2; tentative D call: TRBD2 (5 bases). Trimming left V 2 bases short and J 7 bases short, with 11 bases between. The CDR3 contains 14 residues. CDR1 is MNHEY, CDR2 SVGAGI, per germline. CDR3: CASSYIAGSGELFF. CDR3 DNA: TGTGCCAGCAGTTACATAGCTGGGAGCGGGGAGCTGTTTTTT.

The chain combines TRBV5-1 with TRBJ1-1; TRBD1 agrees at 7 bases. Per the germline V gene, CDR1 is SGHRS and CDR2 is YFSETQ. There are 14 residues in the CDR3. Unmatched junction bases numbered 8, after V lost 4 bases and J lost 5 bases. Here the CDR3 reads CASSQYRGETEAFF. The CDR3 nucleotides are TGCGCCAGCAGCCAATACAGGGGTGAAACTGAAGCTTTCTTT.

CDR3 coding DNA: TGTGCCAGCAGGCGGGCCGCGGGAGGATCTTACGAGCAGTACTTC. It is translated as CASRRAAGGSYEQYF. This chain connects TRBV6-4 to TRBJ2-7, with 8 bases aligning to TRBD2. The V segment lost 6 bases and the J segment 4 bases; nucleotides outside the gene matches: 11. Germline CDR1 MRHNA, CDR2 SNTAGT. This CDR3 has 15 residues.

This chain joins TRBV29-1 and TRBJ1-3; 7 nucleotides line up with TRBD1. Germline-derived CDR1 and CDR2 are SQVTM and ANQGSEA. V trimming: 7 bases; J trimming: 4 bases; junction bases outside the gene matches: 7. The length of the CDR3 is 13 residues. DNA for the CDR3: TGCAGCGCCCGAACAGGGGTAGGAAACACCATATATTTT. Translated: CSARTGVGNTIYF.

This clone was seen a single time. The rearrangement uses TRBV9 and TRBJ1-4; 9 bases are shared with TRBD1. The V gene end was trimmed by 4 bases and the J gene end by 3 bases; junction bases not matched to a gene: 4. The germline gives CDR1 SGDLS, CDR2 YYNGEE. The CDR3 spans 15 residues. CDR3 nucleotide sequence: TGTGCCAGCAGCTCACAGGGGGCGGCTAATGAAAAACTGTTTTTT. As protein: CASSSQGAANEKLFF. Based on the CDR3 plus reference TRBV9 and TRBJ1-4, the full variable domain is DSGVTQTPKHLITATGQRVTLRCSPRSGDLSVYWYQQSLDQGLQFLIQYYNGEERAKGNILERFSAQQFPDLHSELNLSSLELGDSALYFCASSSQGAANEKLFFGSGTQLSVL.

The CDR3 sequence is CASSQGGLAGYTDTQYF. The CDR3 DNA reads TGCGCCAGCAGCCAAGGGGGACTAGCGGGTTACACAGATACGCAGTATTTT. J is TRBJ2-3 and V is TRBV4-1; TRBD2 agrees at 12 bases. The V and J ends lost 1 base and 2 bases, in that order; junction bases with no gene match: 4. CDR3 length: 17 residues. The V gene's germline CDR1 is MGHRA and CDR2 YSYEKL.

The V and J genes are TRBV28 and TRBJ1-6, with TRBD1 matching 7 bases. The germline V gene encodes CDR1 MDHEN and CDR2 SYDVKM. The trim removed 4 bases at V and 4 bases at J, leaving 4 bases unmatched. The CDR3 has 15 residues. The CDR3 sequence: CASSSGTEYNSPLHF. DNA for the CDR3: TGTGCCAGCAGTTCCGGGACAGAATATAATTCACCCCTCCACTTT.